This TCR beta chain was captured by sequencing in a study of read filtering for tumor transcriptome and immune sequencing. Study summary: R-ISS stage counts were under 10 for I, roughly 15 for II, more than 5 for III. IR-seq gave about 3.5 to 10.27 million TCR reads per sample; RNA-seq gave roughly 80 to 1,400.

Points from the study as a whole: In IR-seq, single-read clonotypes were 70% to 85% of clonotypes but approximately 3.5% of reads. IR-seq and RNA-seq agreed better without single-read clonotypes.

V trimming: 3 bases; J trimming: 5 bases; junction bases outside the gene matches: 12. The CDR3 has 17 amino acids. This clonotype was seen at least ten times. No antigen is known for it. The library was built from about 400 ng RNA with molecular barcoded adaptors for alpha/delta and beta/gamma chains. TCRdb itself ran the reads through MiXCR, one entry per CDR3 protein. The sample includes about 24,000 distinct CDR3 sequences, around a fifth of them seen just once. The V gene is TRBV12-3 or TRBV12-4, the J gene TRBJ2-5; the match to TRBD2 covers 10 bases. The TCR sequence derives from a donor aged 40 or older with multiple myeloma. Sequencing input: a population of CD138-negative cells sorted from bone marrow. The CDR3 DNA is TGTGCCAGCAGTTTCTGGAGCGGGGGGGCCGGCGAGGAGACCCAGTACTTC. This encodes CASSFWSGGAGEETQYF.